This T cell receptor beta chain was recovered during a study of shared clonotypes between healthy human individuals (dated by TCRdb to 2020 to 2022). Regarding the complete study: The cohort comprised two women and three men aged 18 to 49 years. Per donor, three plates each were used for CD4 naive and CD4 memory, two for CD8 naive, and one for CD8 memory. The study deeply sequenced blood TCR repertoires of five healthy adults to estimate repertoire size and the extent of clonotype sharing between individuals. To increase sequencing depth and limit assay-specific biases, different laboratories used diverse techniques to prepare libraries and sequence TCR repertoires. Each donor's leukapheresis produced roughly between roughly 0.9 and 8.9 billion PBMCs.

CD8 naive samples were CD45RO-negative cells positively selected for CCR7, giving a CD45RA+CCR7+ population that excluded TemRA cells. The donors were healthy, HIV-negative adults who had no recently reported acute infections or vaccinations. Only Caucasian adults living in Nashville, Tennessee, USA were represented among the donors. Blood was obtained by leukapheresis, after which PBMCs were separated by Ficoll-Histopaque density gradient centrifugation and cryopreserved in liquid nitrogen vapor phase. Purity and quantity of every magnetically sorted T cell population were checked by analytical flow cytometry. Genomic DNA was isolated from each sorted fraction and quantified by UV absorbance on a Nanodrop 2000c. About this clone itself: The antigen this receptor binds is unknown. The input lacks base qualities; no much larger clone sits a single base away.

Using the deep immunoSEQ assay, TCR CDR3 regions were amplified from genomic DNA by multiplex PCR. Extracted genomic DNA from each cell subset was spread evenly across all wells of several immunoSEQ 96-well plates, with each plate serving as a replicate. Each replicate PCR for sorted subsets received roughly 0.2 ug genomic DNA, equal to tens of thousands of T cell genomes. The purified libraries were quantified using a Qubit 3.0 fluorometer, sized with a Bioanalyzer 2100, and then quantified again using the KAPA Library Quantification kit. Every immunoSEQ 96-well plate was sequenced on a dedicated single-read 150-cycle Illumina NextSeq 550 flow cell. The published analysis was carried out like this. Because the immunoSEQ output included only junctional sequences and no quality scores, the filtering could not be the same as the filtering used for full-length reads. Sequences were annotated with PyIR, a Python wrapper for IgBLAST v1.9, using IMGT germline references to assign V/J genes and CDR3. Reads were removed for weak V/J assignments (E-value above 1e-6), missing CDR3, stop codons, out-of-frame junctions, or ambiguous translated residues. A V3J clonotype was defined by an identical inferred V gene, J gene, and CDR3 amino acid sequence. To compute the percentage overlap between repertoires, the number of shared unique clonotypes was divided by the size of the smaller repertoire. Three approaches were used to assess repertoire richness: RTK rarefaction, the Chao1 estimator, and Recon v2.1 estimates of unobserved clonotypes. For all TCRbeta clonotypes obtained by the gDNA method from four donors, generation probabilities were computed with OLGA. Here the immuneACCESS table is served through TCRdb, limited to in-frame sequences with V and J called. Missing clones are a known gap in these copies; in checked studies unresolved V genes cover under half, and the rest lacks a known reason. For V, J and clone size, that table is used; D and trimming come from the DNA. The sample includes around 2.1 million clones, with under 95% observed a single time. The top ten hold roughly 1.8% of the sample.

The study at large found these results: About 5% of naive CD4, 3% to 3.5% of naive CD8, roughly 2.4% of memory CD4, and more than 0.35% of memory CD8 clonotypes were shared across several donors. Sampling was restricted to blood, and TCR repertoires in tissue are likely to differ from TCR repertoires in blood. Because the study included a small number of donors, the genetic and exposure-history diversity represented was limited. Even with the large sequencing depth, rarefaction of the sorted-subset datasets indicated that sequencing was incomplete. Compared with non-shared clonotypes, the clonotypes found in all four sorted-subset donors had higher generation probabilities. Larger estimated clonotype richness was generally found for naive subsets than for memory subsets. Based on pairwise subsampling, the degree of clonotype sharing among donors was expected to be affected by sequencing depth.

Between the V and J ends, shortened by 5 bases and 7 bases respectively, the junction contains 18 bases. CDR1 is given as MNHEY and CDR2 as SMNVEV, both from the germline V gene (reference sequence). The CDR3 covers 15 residues, taking in both the cysteine and the phenylalanine. Of all the DNA, just the CDR3 is kept, 45 bases in frame from base 1. Specimen: naive CD8+ T cells from PBMCs. The cell subset or site label corresponds to: CD45RA+CCR7+. The V gene is TRBV27 and the J gene is TRBJ2-4; the D segment could be TRBD2, given 6 matching bases. This receptor was obtained from a man younger than 35 in good health. Some clones in this sample may be carry-over from other donors' samples. The sequenced DNA: TGTGCCAGCAGTCCCCTGTGGGAGGCTAGCAACATTCAGTACTTC. This translates into CASSPLWEASNIQYF.